What follows is one T cell receptor (beta chain) and its context. Its antigen specificity is not known. Base qualities are missing; no much larger clone stands one base away. The sample is drawn from a study of shared clonotypes between healthy human individuals (TCRdb year 2020). About the full investigation: A few men and a couple of women, aged 18 to 49 years, made up the cohort. Per donor, three plates each were used for CD4 naive and CD4 memory, two for CD8 naive, and one for CD8 memory. The study deeply sequenced blood TCR repertoires of roughly five healthy adults to estimate repertoire size and the extent of clonotype sharing between individuals. To increase sequencing depth and limit assay-specific biases, different laboratories used diverse techniques to prepare libraries and sequence TCR repertoires. Per donor, leukapheresis produced somewhere between about 0.94 and 8.9 billion PBMCs. Beyond this particular receptor, the publication reports: Based on pairwise subsampling, the degree of clonotype sharing among donors was expected to be affected by sequencing depth. Clonotypes shared by all four sorted-subset donors showed higher generation probabilities than non-shared clonotypes. Sampling was limited to blood, and TCR repertoires in tissue likely differ from TCR repertoires in blood. Even with the large sequencing depth, rarefaction of the sorted-subset datasets indicated that sequencing was incomplete. Because the study included a small number of donors, the genetic and exposure-history diversity represented was limited. Sharing across four donors was observed for around 5% of naive CD4, over 3% of naive CD8, around 2.5% of memory CD4, and over 0.3% of memory CD8 clonotypes. Larger estimated clonotype richness was generally found for naive subsets than for memory subsets.

The donors were healthy, HIV-negative adults with no recently reported acute infections or vaccinations. Every donor was a Caucasian adult living in Nashville, Tennessee, USA. CD4+ T cells were enriched by magnetic negative selection, after which naive cells were positively selected on CD45RA and the negative fraction was taken as the memory subset. Blood was collected by leukapheresis, and PBMCs were isolated by Ficoll-Histopaque density gradient centrifugation and then cryopreserved in liquid nitrogen vapor phase. Analytical flow cytometry was used to check the purity and quantity of each magnetically sorted T cell population. Genomic DNA was isolated from every sorted fraction and measured by UV absorbance on a Nanodrop 2000c. The CDR3 has 11 amino acids, counting the end cysteine and phenylalanine. The entry retains the CDR3 DNA only, 33 bases that are in frame from base 1. V loses 3 bases of germline sequence and J loses 12 bases, and the interval between the two ends is 11 bases. As encoded in the germline V gene, CDR1 is MDHEN while CDR2 is SYDVKM.

TCR CDR3 regions were amplified from genomic DNA by multiplex PCR using the deep immunoSEQ assay. For each cell subset, the extracted genomic DNA was distributed evenly across all wells of several immunoSEQ 96-well plates, and each plate served as one replicate. For sorted subsets, approximately 210 ng genomic DNA, equal to 25,000 to 35,000 T cell genomes, was loaded into each replicate PCR. Purified libraries were measured with a Qubit 3.0 fluorometer, size-checked on a Bioanalyzer 2100, and measured again with the KAPA Library Quantification kit. Every immunoSEQ 96-well plate was sequenced on a separate single-read 150-cycle Illumina NextSeq 550 flow cell. The study's processing was this. Because the immunoSEQ output held only junctional sequences and lacked quality scores, the filtering could not match the filtering applied to full-length reads. Sequences were annotated with PyIR, a Python wrapper for IgBLAST v1.9, using IMGT germline references to assign V/J genes and CDR3. Any read was removed if the V/J assignment was weak (E-value above 1e-6), the CDR3 was missing, or the read contained stop codons, out-of-frame junctions, or ambiguous translated residues. V3J clonotypes were defined by identical inferred V gene, J gene, and CDR3 amino acid sequence. Percentage overlap between repertoires was calculated by dividing the number of shared unique clonotypes by the size of the smaller repertoire. Three approaches were used to assess repertoire richness: RTK rarefaction, the Chao1 estimator, and Recon v2.1 estimates of unobserved clonotypes. Generation probabilities were computed with OLGA for all TCRbeta clonotypes obtained by the gDNA method from several donors. TCRdb holds this immuneACCESS table with in-frame rearrangements only. Some clones are missing; in checked studies, unresolved V genes explain under half, and the rest has no known cause. V and J calls and clone size are copied from that table; D and trimming were computed from the DNA. The sample contains over 950,000 clones, around three quarters of them found a single time. About 0.89% of the sample rests with the top ten.

The sequencing sample was made of memory CD4+ T cells from PBMCs. According to the study, the label for this sample's cell subset or site signals: CD45RA-negative fraction. The clonotype was recovered from a man aged 18 to 29 in good health. Some clones in this sample may be carry-over from other donors' samples. The chain is assembled from TRBV28 and TRBJ2-5; tentative D gene TRBD1, with 5 bases matching. The DNA sequence follows: TGTGCCAGCAGTTTTGAGACAGCCGAGTACTTC. This codes for CASSFETAEYF.